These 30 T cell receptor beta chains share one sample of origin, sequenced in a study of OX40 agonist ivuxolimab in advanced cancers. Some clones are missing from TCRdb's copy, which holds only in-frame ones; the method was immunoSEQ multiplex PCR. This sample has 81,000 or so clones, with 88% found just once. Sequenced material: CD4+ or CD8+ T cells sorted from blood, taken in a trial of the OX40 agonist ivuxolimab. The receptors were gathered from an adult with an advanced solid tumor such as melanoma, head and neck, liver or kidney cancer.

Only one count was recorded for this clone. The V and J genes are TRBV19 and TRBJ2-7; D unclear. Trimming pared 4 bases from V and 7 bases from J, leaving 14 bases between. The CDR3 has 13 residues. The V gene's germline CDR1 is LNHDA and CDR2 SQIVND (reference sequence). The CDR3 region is CASSTLGRREQYF. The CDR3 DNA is TGTGCCAGTAGTACCCTTGGCAGACGAGAGCAGTACTTC.

The CDR3 sequence is CAWYERGAFF. In nucleotides, the CDR3 is TGTGCCTGGTACGAGAGGGGAGCTTTCTTT. The rearrangement joins TRBV30 to TRBJ1-1, with D possibly matching TRBD1 (5 bases). The CDR3 contains 10 residues. From germline, CDR1 is GTSNPN and CDR2 SVGIG (reference sequence). Trimming shortened V by 5 bases and J by 10 bases, and 11 bases separated the two germline ends.

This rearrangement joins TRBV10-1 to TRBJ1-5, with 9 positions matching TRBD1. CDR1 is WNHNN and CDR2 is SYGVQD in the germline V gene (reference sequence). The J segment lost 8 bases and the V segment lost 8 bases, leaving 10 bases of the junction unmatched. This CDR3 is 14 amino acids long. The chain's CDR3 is CASHAEDRGEPQHF. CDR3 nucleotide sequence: TGCGCCAGCCATGCCGAGGACAGGGGAGAGCCCCAGCATTTT.

CDR3 loop: CAVRDTPYEQYF. CDR3 nucleotide sequence: TGTGCCGTCCGGGACACCCCTTACGAGCAGTACTTC. The chain uses TRBV10-3 and TRBJ2-7, with a weak D call TRBD1 (6 bases). Trimming cost V 11 bases and J 4 bases, with 15 bases left between them. CDR3 length equals 12 residues. Germline V gene data show CDR1 as ENHRY and CDR2 as SYGVKD.

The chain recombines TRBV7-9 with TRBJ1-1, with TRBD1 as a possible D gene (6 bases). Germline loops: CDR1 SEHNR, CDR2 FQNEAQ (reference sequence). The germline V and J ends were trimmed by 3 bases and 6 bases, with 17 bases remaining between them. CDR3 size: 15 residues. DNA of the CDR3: TGTGCCAGCAGCTTGGGGCCCAGGGGTAACGCTGAAGCTTTCTTT. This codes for CASSLGPRGNAEAFF.

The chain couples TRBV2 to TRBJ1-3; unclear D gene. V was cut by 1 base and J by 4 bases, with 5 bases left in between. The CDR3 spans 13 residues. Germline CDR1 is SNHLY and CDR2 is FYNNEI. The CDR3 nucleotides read TGTGCCAGCAGTGAAGGGAGGGGAAACACCATATATTTT. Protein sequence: CASSEGRGNTIYF. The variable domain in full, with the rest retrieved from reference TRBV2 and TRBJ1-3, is EPEVTQTPSHQVTQMGQEVILRCVPISNHLYFYWYRQILGQKVEFLVSFYNNEISEKSEIFDDQFSVERPDGSNFTLKIRSTKLEDSAMYFCASSEGRGNTIYFGEGSWLTVV.

The CDR3 DNA is TGTGCCAGTAGTGCGCGACAGTACACTGAAGCTTTCTTT. Protein product: CASSARQYTEAFF. The rearrangement links TRBV19 to TRBJ1-1; the D gene is possibly TRBD1 (5 bases). This CDR3 region has 13 residues. Looked up from germline, CDR1 is LNHDA and CDR2 is SQIVND (reference sequence). The V end lost 5 bases, the J end lost 3 bases, and 10 bases lay between the germline ends.

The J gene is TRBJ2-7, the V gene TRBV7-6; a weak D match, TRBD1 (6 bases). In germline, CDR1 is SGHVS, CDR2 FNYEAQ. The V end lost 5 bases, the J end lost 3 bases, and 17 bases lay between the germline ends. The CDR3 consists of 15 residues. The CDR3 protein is CASSPAPGAHYEQYF. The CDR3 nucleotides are TGTGCCAGCAGCCCCGCCCCAGGGGCCCACTACGAGCAGTACTTC.

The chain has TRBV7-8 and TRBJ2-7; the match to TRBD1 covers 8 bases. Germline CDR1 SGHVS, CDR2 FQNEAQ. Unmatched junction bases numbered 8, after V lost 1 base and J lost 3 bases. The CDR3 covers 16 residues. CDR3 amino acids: CASSLVRTGKVYEQYF. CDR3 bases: TGTGCCAGCAGCTTAGTACGGACAGGGAAGGTCTACGAGCAGTACTTC.

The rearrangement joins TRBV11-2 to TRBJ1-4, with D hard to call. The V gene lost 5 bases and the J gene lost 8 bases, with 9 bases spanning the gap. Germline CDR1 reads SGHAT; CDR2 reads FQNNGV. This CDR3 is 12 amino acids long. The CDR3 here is CASSPPREKLFF. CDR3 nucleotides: TGTGCCAGCAGCCCACCCAGGGAAAAACTGTTTTTT.

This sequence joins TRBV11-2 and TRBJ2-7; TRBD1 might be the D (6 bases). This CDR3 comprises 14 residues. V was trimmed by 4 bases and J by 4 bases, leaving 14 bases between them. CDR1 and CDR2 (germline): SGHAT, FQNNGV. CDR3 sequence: CASSSGDYSYEQYF. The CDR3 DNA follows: TGTGCCAGCAGCTCAGGGGATTACAGTTACGAGCAGTACTTC.

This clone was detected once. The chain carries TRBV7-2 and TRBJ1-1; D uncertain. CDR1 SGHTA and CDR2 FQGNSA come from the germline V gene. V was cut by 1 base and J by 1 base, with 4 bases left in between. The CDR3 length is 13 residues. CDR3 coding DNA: TGTGCCAGCAGCTTAGTATGGAACACTGAAGCTTTCTTT. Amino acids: CASSLVWNTEAFF.

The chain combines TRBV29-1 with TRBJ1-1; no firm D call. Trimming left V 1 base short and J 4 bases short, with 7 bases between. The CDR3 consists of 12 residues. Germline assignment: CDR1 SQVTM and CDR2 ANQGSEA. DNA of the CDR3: TGCAGCGTTGAAGGGTTGGGCACTGAAGCTTTCTTT. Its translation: CSVEGLGTEAFF.

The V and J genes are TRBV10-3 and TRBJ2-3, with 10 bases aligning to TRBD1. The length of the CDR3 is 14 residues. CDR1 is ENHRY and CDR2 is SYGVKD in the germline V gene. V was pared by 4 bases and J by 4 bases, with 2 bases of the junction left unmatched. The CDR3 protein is CAISGGQGSDTQYF. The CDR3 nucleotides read TGTGCCATCAGTGGGGGACAGGGGTCAGATACGCAGTATTTT.

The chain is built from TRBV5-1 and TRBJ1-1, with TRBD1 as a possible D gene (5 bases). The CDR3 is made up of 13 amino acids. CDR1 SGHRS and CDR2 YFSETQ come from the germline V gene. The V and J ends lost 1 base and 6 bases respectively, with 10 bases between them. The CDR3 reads CASSLMVGAEAFF. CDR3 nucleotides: TGCGCCAGCAGCTTGATGGTGGGGGCTGAAGCTTTCTTT. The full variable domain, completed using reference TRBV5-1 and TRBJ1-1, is KAGVTQTPRYLIKTRGQQVTLSCSPISGHRSVSWYQQTPGQGLQFLFEYFSETQRNKGNFPGRFSGRQFSNSRSEMNVSTLELGDSALYLCASSLMVGAEAFFGQGTRLTVV.

CDR3 nucleotide sequence: TGTGCCAGCAGTCCCCTGGGGGGAACTAATGAAAAACTGTTTTTT. This translates into CASSPLGGTNEKLFF. This chain uses TRBV27 with TRBJ1-4; tentatively, D is TRBD1 (5 bases). V shed 5 bases and J shed 1 base, with 11 bases lying between them. The germline V gene encodes CDR1 MNHEY and CDR2 SMNVEV (reference sequence). The length of the CDR3 is 15 residues.

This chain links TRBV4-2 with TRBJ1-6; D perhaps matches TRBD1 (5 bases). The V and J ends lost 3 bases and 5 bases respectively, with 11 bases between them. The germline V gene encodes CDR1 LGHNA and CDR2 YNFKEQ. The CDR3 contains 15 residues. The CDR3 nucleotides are TGTGCCAGCAGCCAGCCAGACAGAAATAATTCACCCCTCCACTTT. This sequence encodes CASSQPDRNNSPLHF.

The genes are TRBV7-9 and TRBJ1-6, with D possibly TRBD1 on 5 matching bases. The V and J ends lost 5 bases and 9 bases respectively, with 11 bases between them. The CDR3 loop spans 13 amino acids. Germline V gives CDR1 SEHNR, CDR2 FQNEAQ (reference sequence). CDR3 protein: CASSPTGSSPLHF. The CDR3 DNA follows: TGTGCCAGCAGCCCAACAGGTTCTTCACCCCTCCACTTT.

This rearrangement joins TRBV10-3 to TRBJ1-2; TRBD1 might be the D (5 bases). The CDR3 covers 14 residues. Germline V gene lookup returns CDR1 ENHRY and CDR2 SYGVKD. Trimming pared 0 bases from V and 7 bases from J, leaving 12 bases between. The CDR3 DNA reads TGTGCCATCAGTGAGTCGGGCAGTCAGGGTGGCTACACCTTC. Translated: CAISESGSQGGYTF.

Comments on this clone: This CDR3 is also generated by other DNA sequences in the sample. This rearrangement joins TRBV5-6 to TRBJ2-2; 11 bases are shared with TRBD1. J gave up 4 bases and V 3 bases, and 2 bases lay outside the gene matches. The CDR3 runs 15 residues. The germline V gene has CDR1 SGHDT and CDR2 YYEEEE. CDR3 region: CASSSGTGGTGELFF. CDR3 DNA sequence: TGTGCCAGCAGCTCCGGGACAGGGGGCACCGGGGAGCTGTTTTTT.

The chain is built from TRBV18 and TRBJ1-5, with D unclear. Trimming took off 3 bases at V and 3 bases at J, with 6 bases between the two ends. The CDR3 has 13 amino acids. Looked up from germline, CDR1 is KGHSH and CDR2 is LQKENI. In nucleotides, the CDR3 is TGTGCCAGCTCACCGGGCTACAATCAGCCCCAGCATTTT. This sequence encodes CASSPGYNQPQHF.

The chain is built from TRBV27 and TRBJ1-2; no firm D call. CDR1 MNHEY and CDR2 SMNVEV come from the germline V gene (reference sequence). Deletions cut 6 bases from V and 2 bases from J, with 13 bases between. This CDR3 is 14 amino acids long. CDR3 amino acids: CASSPIGVNYGYTF. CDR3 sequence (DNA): TGTGCCAGCAGCCCCATTGGTGTCAACTATGGCTACACCTTC.

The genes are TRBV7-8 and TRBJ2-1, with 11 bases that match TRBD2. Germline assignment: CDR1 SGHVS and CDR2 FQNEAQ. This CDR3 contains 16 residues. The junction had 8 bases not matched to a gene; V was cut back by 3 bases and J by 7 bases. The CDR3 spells CASSFWASGGKNEQFF. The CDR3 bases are TGTGCCAGCAGCTTTTGGGCTAGCGGGGGGAAAAATGAGCAGTTCTTC.

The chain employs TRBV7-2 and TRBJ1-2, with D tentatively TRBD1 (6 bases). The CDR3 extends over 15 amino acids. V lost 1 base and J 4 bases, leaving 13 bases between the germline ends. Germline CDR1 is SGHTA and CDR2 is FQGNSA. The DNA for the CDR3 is TGTGCCAGCAGCTTAGACGGGGGGCCGACCTATGGCTACACCTTC. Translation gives CASSLDGGPTYGYTF.

The CDR3 sequence: CASSLSRGTGNEKLFF. The CDR3 bases are TGTGCCAGCAGCTTATCACGAGGGACGGGTAATGAAAAACTGTTTTTT. The chain employs TRBV7-9 and TRBJ1-4; the D gene is possibly TRBD1 (5 bases). From germline, CDR1 is SEHNR and CDR2 FQNEAQ (reference sequence). With 2 bases removed from V and 4 bases from J, the gap between germline ends came to 14 bases. This CDR3 comprises 16 residues.

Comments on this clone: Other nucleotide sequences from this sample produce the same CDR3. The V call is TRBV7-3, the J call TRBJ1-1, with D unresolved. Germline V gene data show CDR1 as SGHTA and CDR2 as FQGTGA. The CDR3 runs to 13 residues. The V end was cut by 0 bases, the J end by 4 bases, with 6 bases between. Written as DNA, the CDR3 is TGTGCCAGCAGCTTAACGTCGCGCACTGAAGCTTTCTTT. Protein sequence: CASSLTSRTEAFF.

The CDR3 DNA follows: TGTGCCAGCAGCCAAGTACACACCGGGGAGCTGTTTTTT. This translates into CASSQVHTGELFF. The J gene is TRBJ2-2, the V gene TRBV14; D remains unclear. The CDR3 has 13 amino acids. V was trimmed by 1 base and J by 3 bases, leaving 3 bases between them. Germline loops: CDR1 SGHDN, CDR2 FVKESK.

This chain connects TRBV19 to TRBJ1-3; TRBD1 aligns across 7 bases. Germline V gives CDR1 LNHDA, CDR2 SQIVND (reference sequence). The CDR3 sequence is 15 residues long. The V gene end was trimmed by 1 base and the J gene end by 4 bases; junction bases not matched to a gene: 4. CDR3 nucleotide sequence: TGTGCCAGTAGTATAGTACAGGGGTACGGAAACACCATATATTTT. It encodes CASSIVQGYGNTIYF.

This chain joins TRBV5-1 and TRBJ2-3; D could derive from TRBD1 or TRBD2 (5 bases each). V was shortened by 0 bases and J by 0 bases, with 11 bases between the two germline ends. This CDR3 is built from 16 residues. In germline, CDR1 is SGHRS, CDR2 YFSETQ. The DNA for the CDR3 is TGCGCCAGCAGCTTGGCCCGGGGCGTTAGCACAGATACGCAGTATTTT. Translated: CASSLARGVSTDTQYF. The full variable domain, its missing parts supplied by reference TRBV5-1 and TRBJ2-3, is KAGVTQTPRYLIKTRGQQVTLSCSPISGHRSVSWYQQTPGQGLQFLFEYFSETQRNKGNFPGRFSGRQFSNSRSEMNVSTLELGDSALYLCASSLARGVSTDTQYFGPGTRLTVL.

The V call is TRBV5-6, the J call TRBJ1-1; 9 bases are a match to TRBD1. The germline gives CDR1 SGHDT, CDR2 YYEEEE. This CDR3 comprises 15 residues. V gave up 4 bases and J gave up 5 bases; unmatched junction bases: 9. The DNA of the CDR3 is TGTGCCAGCAGCGGCGTACAGACAGGGGGAACTGAAGCTTTCTTT. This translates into CASSGVQTGGTEAFF.